This T cell receptor (beta chain) was documented in a study of T cell responses to AZD1222 COVID-19 vaccine. Study outcomes and limitations: In a largely white British group with more females than males, clonal diversity was possibly underestimated.

Details on this clone: Antigen unknown.

Produced via immunoSEQ multiplex PCR; TCRdb's table is partial and in-frame only. The sample carries about 97,000 clones, approximately 90% recorded once. Germline lookup yields CDR1 MDHEN and CDR2 SYDVKM. The CDR3 covers 13 residues. The V end was cut by 7 bases, the J end by 6 bases, with 16 bases between. The V gene is TRBV28, the J gene TRBJ2-7; D remains unclear. The sequence came from an adult in good health. The sample consisted of peripheral blood, taken on day 0 of AZD1222 vaccination. This CDR3 reads CASIPSGVTEQYF. CDR3 nucleotides: TGTGCCAGCATCCCGTCTGGGGTCACCGAGCAGTACTTC.